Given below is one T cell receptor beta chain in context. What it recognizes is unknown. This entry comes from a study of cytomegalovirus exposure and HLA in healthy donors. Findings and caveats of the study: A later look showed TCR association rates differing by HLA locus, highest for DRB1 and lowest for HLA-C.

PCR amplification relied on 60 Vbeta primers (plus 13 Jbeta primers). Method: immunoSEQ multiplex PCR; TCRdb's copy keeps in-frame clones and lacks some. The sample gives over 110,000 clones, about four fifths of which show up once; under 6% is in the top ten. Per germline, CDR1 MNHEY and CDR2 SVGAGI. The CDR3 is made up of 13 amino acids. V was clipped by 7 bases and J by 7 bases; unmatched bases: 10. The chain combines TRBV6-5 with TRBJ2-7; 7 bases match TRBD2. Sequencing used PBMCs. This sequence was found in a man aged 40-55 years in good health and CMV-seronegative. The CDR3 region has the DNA TGTGCCAGCACCGTACCGGGGGGTCGGGAGCAGTACTTC. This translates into CASTVPGGREQYF.